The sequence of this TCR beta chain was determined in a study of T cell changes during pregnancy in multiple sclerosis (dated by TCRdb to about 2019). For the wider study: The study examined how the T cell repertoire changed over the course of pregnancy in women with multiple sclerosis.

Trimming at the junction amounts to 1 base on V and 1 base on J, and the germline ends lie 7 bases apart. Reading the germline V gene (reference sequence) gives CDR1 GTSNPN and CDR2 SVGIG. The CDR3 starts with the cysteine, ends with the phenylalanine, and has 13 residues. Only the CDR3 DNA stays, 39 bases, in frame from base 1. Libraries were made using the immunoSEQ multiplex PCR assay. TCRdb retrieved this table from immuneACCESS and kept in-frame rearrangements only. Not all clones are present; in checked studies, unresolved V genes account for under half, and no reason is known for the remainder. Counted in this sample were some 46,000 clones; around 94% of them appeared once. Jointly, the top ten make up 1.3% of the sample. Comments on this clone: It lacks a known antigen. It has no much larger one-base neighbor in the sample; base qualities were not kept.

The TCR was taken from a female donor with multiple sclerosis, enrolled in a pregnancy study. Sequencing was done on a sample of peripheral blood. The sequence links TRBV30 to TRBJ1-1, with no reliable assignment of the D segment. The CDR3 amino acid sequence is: CAWSEKENTEAFF. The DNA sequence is TGTGCCTGGAGTGAAAAAGAGAACACTGAAGCTTTCTTT. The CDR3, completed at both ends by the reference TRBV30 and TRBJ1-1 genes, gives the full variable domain SQTIHQWPATLVQPVGSPLSLECTVEGTSNPNLYWYRQAAGRGLQLLFYSVGIGQISSEVPQNLSASRPQDRQFILSSKKLLLSDSGFYLCAWSEKENTEAFFGQGTRLTVV.